The rows below give T cell receptor beta chains drawn from one sample of a study of cytotoxic CD8 clonotypes in ibrutinib-treated CLL. The assay was immunoSEQ multiplex PCR, and TCRdb's table has in-frame clones only and misses some. The data contain 200,000 to 250,000 clones, 70% of them seen just once; the ten biggest clones take up approximately 15%. The input for sequencing was PBMCs, taken after 24 months of ibrutinib treatment. The receptors originated from a human donor with chronic lymphocytic leukemia. CDR3s include the opening cysteine and the closing phenylalanine or tryptophan. Fields, in order: D gene, V gene, clone size, J gene, CDR3 length, CDR3 DNA, CDR3 protein. The D gene is left open where the match is weak. Size values are once, few and many counts, or a class for expanded clones, and some rows have none.

d_call: .
v_call: TRBV5-1
clone_size: few
j_call: TRBJ2-1
cdr3_length: 14
cdr3_nt: TGCGCCAGCAGCTTGGAGCCTCCCTACAATGAGCAGTTCTTC
cdr3_aa: CASSLEPPYNEQFF

d_call: .
v_call: TRBV5-1
clone_size: few
j_call: TRBJ1-1
cdr3_length: 14
cdr3_nt: TGCGCCAGCAGCTTGTTTAATCCCAACACTGAAGCTTTCTTT
cdr3_aa: CASSLFNPNTEAFF

d_call: .
v_call: TRBV7-6
clone_size: .
j_call: TRBJ1-1
cdr3_length: 18
cdr3_nt: TGTGCCAGCAGCGCTAACCCGGGACGGGGCAGGGTGAACACTGAAGCTTTCTTT
cdr3_aa: CASSANPGRGRVNTEAFF

d_call: .
v_call: TRBV5-6
clone_size: few
j_call: TRBJ1-1
cdr3_length: 14
cdr3_nt: TGTGCCAGCAGCTTTGGAACAGCGAACACTGAAGCTTTCTTT
cdr3_aa: CASSFGTANTEAFF

d_call: .
v_call: TRBV14
clone_size: .
j_call: TRBJ1-2
cdr3_length: 14
cdr3_nt: TGTGCCAGCAGCCAAGAAGGTGGCAGGGGTGGCTACACCTTC
cdr3_aa: CASSQEGGRGGYTF

d_call: TRBD1
v_call: TRBV19
clone_size: .
j_call: TRBJ1-1
cdr3_length: 14
cdr3_nt: TGTGCCAGTAGTACCACAGGGGTCGGCACTGAAGCTTTCTTT
cdr3_aa: CASSTTGVGTEAFF

d_call: .
v_call: TRBV19
clone_size: .
j_call: TRBJ1-6
cdr3_length: 14
cdr3_nt: TGTGCCAGTAGTACAGGGCGAGAGGCTTCACCCCTCCACTTT
cdr3_aa: CASSTGREASPLHF

d_call: TRBD2
v_call: TRBV9
clone_size: .
j_call: TRBJ2-4
cdr3_length: 16
cdr3_nt: TGTGCCAGCAGCGTCGATAGCGGGAGGGCGGGAAACATTCAGTACTTC
cdr3_aa: CASSVDSGRAGNIQYF

d_call: .
v_call: TRBV29-1
clone_size: .
j_call: TRBJ2-7
cdr3_length: 13
cdr3_nt: TGCAGCGTTGCCTTCGCTACCGGTTACGAGCAGTACTTC
cdr3_aa: CSVAFATGYEQYF

d_call: .
v_call: TRBV6-5
clone_size: .
j_call: TRBJ2-6
cdr3_length: 14
cdr3_nt: TGTGCCAGCAGTGACGTATCCGGGGCCAACGTCCTGACTTTC
cdr3_aa: CASSDVSGANVLTF

d_call: TRBD2
v_call: TRBV7-3
clone_size: few
j_call: TRBJ2-5
cdr3_length: 15
cdr3_nt: TGTGCCAGCAGCCCGTTTGGCGGGGGTGGAGAGACCCAGTACTTC
cdr3_aa: CASSPFGGGGETQYF

d_call: .
v_call: TRBV29-1
clone_size: .
j_call: TRBJ2-2
cdr3_length: 12
cdr3_nt: TGCAGCGTTCGCCCAGGGATCGGGGAGCTGTTTTTT
cdr3_aa: CSVRPGIGELFF

d_call: .
v_call: TRBV28
clone_size: few
j_call: TRBJ1-5
cdr3_length: 19
cdr3_nt: TGTGCCAGCAGTTTACGAGTAGGGTTTGCCCGATATAGCAATCAGCCCCAGCATTTT
cdr3_aa: CASSLRVGFARYSNQPQHF

d_call: .
v_call: TRBV18
clone_size: few
j_call: TRBJ2-5
cdr3_length: 11
cdr3_nt: TGTGCCAGCTCACCCGCCGGGACCCAGTACTTC
cdr3_aa: CASSPAGTQYF

d_call: .
v_call: TRBV19
clone_size: .
j_call: TRBJ2-2
cdr3_length: 16
cdr3_nt: TGTGCCAGTCAGACCAAACTAGGGGTGTGGTCCGGGGAGCTGTTTTTT
cdr3_aa: CASQTKLGVWSGELFF

d_call: .
v_call: TRBV29-1
clone_size: .
j_call: TRBJ1-2
cdr3_length: 12
cdr3_nt: TGCAGCGCAGCCCCGACAGTCTATGGCTACACCTTC
cdr3_aa: CSAAPTVYGYTF

d_call: .
v_call: TRBV4-1
clone_size: .
j_call: TRBJ2-3
cdr3_length: 15
cdr3_nt: TGCGCCAGCAGCCAAGATGTGAAGGAAGTCCGGTCGCAGTATTTT
cdr3_aa: CASSQDVKEVRSQYF

d_call: .
v_call: TRBV18
clone_size: few
j_call: TRBJ2-1
cdr3_length: 16
cdr3_nt: TGTGCCAGCTCACCACCTCGGACTGGGGTATACAATGAGCAGTTCTTC
cdr3_aa: CASSPPRTGVYNEQFF

d_call: .
v_call: TRBV9
clone_size: .
j_call: TRBJ2-3
cdr3_length: 15
cdr3_nt: TGTGCCAGCAGCGTAGACGGATCCCACACAGATACGCAGTATTTT
cdr3_aa: CASSVDGSHTDTQYF

d_call: TRBD1
v_call: TRBV6-5
clone_size: .
j_call: TRBJ2-7
cdr3_length: 15
cdr3_nt: TGTGCCAGCCTCAGGCTCACCAGGGGGACCTACGAGCAGTACTTC
cdr3_aa: CASLRLTRGTYEQYF

d_call: TRBD2
v_call: TRBV23-1
clone_size: .
j_call: TRBJ2-7
cdr3_length: 16
cdr3_nt: TGCGCCAGCAGTCAATCTAGCGGGCCTAGCTCCTACGAGCAGTACTTC
cdr3_aa: CASSQSSGPSSYEQYF

d_call: .
v_call: TRBV7-9
clone_size: .
j_call: TRBJ1-1
cdr3_length: 14
cdr3_nt: TGTGCCAGCAGCCCCCGATCGGGGAACACTGAAGCTTTCTTT
cdr3_aa: CASSPRSGNTEAFF

d_call: .
v_call: TRBV5-1
clone_size: .
j_call: TRBJ1-4
cdr3_length: 17
cdr3_nt: TGCGCCAGCAGCTTGCGCATTTCCGGGACCCGCCTGGAAAAACTGTTTTTT
cdr3_aa: CASSLRISGTRLEKLFF

d_call: .
v_call: TRBV6-5
clone_size: .
j_call: TRBJ1-2
cdr3_length: 12
cdr3_nt: TGTGCCAGCAGCGAACAGGGATATGGCTACACCTTC
cdr3_aa: CASSEQGYGYTF

d_call: .
v_call: TRBV7-3
clone_size: .
j_call: TRBJ2-1
cdr3_length: 19
cdr3_nt: TGTGCCAGCAGCTTACAGGGGGCCAGTCTAGCGGGCTCCTACAATGAGCAGTTCTTC
cdr3_aa: CASSLQGASLAGSYNEQFF

d_call: .
v_call: TRBV7-9
clone_size: .
j_call: TRBJ1-5
cdr3_length: 14
cdr3_nt: TGTGCCAGCAGCCCAAGCCAGGGTGCTCAGCCCCAGCATTTT
cdr3_aa: CASSPSQGAQPQHF

d_call: .
v_call: TRBV6-5
clone_size: few
j_call: TRBJ1-1
cdr3_length: 13
cdr3_nt: TGTGCCAGCAGTCTCTCGAGGGACACTGAAGCTTTCTTT
cdr3_aa: CASSLSRDTEAFF

d_call: .
v_call: TRBV7-2
clone_size: .
j_call: TRBJ2-3
cdr3_length: 14
cdr3_nt: TGTGCCAGCAGCGCGGCCGGGACGTCAGATACGCAGTATTTT
cdr3_aa: CASSAAGTSDTQYF

d_call: .
v_call: TRBV15
clone_size: few
j_call: TRBJ1-4
cdr3_length: 13
cdr3_nt: TGTGCCACCAGCGCCTATTCGGGTGAAAAACTGTTTTTT
cdr3_aa: CATSAYSGEKLFF

d_call: .
v_call: TRBV25-1
clone_size: .
j_call: TRBJ1-4
cdr3_length: 16
cdr3_nt: TGTGCCAGCAGTGAATATGGGGGGGCAACTAATGAAAAACTGTTTTTT
cdr3_aa: CASSEYGGATNEKLFF

d_call: .
v_call: TRBV29-1
clone_size: .
j_call: TRBJ2-3
cdr3_length: 12
cdr3_nt: TGCAGCGTTCGTAACTCTAGAGATACGCAGTATTTT
cdr3_aa: CSVRNSRDTQYF

d_call: TRBD1
v_call: TRBV11-2
clone_size: .
j_call: TRBJ1-1
cdr3_length: 14
cdr3_nt: TGTGCCAGCAGGTTGGGACAGTTGAACACTGAAGCTTTCTTT
cdr3_aa: CASRLGQLNTEAFF

d_call: .
v_call: TRBV19
clone_size: few
j_call: TRBJ1-5
cdr3_length: 15
cdr3_nt: TGTGCCAGTAGTATAAATCGCCAGGAGGATCAGCCCCAGCATTTT
cdr3_aa: CASSINRQEDQPQHF

d_call: TRBD2
v_call: TRBV7-9
clone_size: .
j_call: TRBJ2-7
cdr3_length: 17
cdr3_nt: TGTGCCAGCAGCCAGCGGTTAGCGGGAGGTTCCTCCTACGAGCAGTACTTC
cdr3_aa: CASSQRLAGGSSYEQYF

d_call: TRBD2
v_call: TRBV5-1
clone_size: few
j_call: TRBJ2-3
cdr3_length: 15
cdr3_nt: TGCGCCAGCAGCACCCGACTAGCGGACACAGATACGCAGTATTTT
cdr3_aa: CASSTRLADTDTQYF

d_call: .
v_call: TRBV30
clone_size: once
j_call: TRBJ1-6
cdr3_length: 15
cdr3_nt: TGTGCCTGGAGTGAGGGGGACCCCTATAATTCACCCCTCCACTTT
cdr3_aa: CAWSEGDPYNSPLHF

d_call: .
v_call: TRBV6-6
clone_size: .
j_call: TRBJ1-4
cdr3_length: 14
cdr3_nt: TGTGCCAGCAGTTACGACTCGGGGGACGAAAAACTGTTTTTT
cdr3_aa: CASSYDSGDEKLFF

d_call: TRBD1
v_call: TRBV9
clone_size: .
j_call: TRBJ2-2
cdr3_length: 18
cdr3_nt: TGTGCCAGCAGCGTAGACTGGGGGACAGGGACGGCCACCGGGGAGCTGTTTTTT
cdr3_aa: CASSVDWGTGTATGELFF

d_call: TRBD2
v_call: TRBV27
clone_size: .
j_call: TRBJ2-2
cdr3_length: 15
cdr3_nt: TGTGCCAGCAGACCGGGACTAGCGAGGACCGGGGAGCTGTTTTTT
cdr3_aa: CASRPGLARTGELFF

d_call: .
v_call: TRBV28
clone_size: .
j_call: TRBJ2-7
cdr3_length: 13
cdr3_nt: TGTGCCAGCAGTCGCCGGGACATTTACGAGCAGTACTTC
cdr3_aa: CASSRRDIYEQYF

d_call: .
v_call: TRBV29-1
clone_size: .
j_call: TRBJ2-3
cdr3_length: 11
cdr3_nt: TGCAGCGTTGAAATCGCAGATACGCAGTATTTT
cdr3_aa: CSVEIADTQYF

d_call: .
v_call: TRBV11-2
clone_size: once
j_call: TRBJ2-7
cdr3_length: 13
cdr3_nt: TGTGCCAGCAGCCATCAGCACTCCTACGAGCAGTACTTC
cdr3_aa: CASSHQHSYEQYF

d_call: .
v_call: TRBV7-8
clone_size: .
j_call: TRBJ2-1
cdr3_length: 18
cdr3_nt: TGTGCCAGCAGCTTTAGTTTTATACGGGGGAGTCGGGGAAATGAGCAGTTCTTC
cdr3_aa: CASSFSFIRGSRGNEQFF

d_call: .
v_call: TRBV30
clone_size: .
j_call: TRBJ2-7
cdr3_length: 15
cdr3_nt: TGTGCCTGGAGTGTAGGGGGGGGAGGCTCCTACGAGCAGTACTTC
cdr3_aa: CAWSVGGGGSYEQYF

d_call: TRBD1
v_call: TRBV9
clone_size: .
j_call: TRBJ2-2
cdr3_length: 13
cdr3_nt: TGTGCCAGCAGGGGGACAGGGACCGGGGAGCTGTTTTTT
cdr3_aa: CASRGTGTGELFF